Listed here are 31 T cell receptor beta chains from one sample, sequenced in a study of blood T cell repertoires in COVID-19. TCRdb's table, derived via immunoSEQ multiplex PCR, lists solely in-frame clones and lacks some. In the table there are 160,000 or so clones, more than 65% of which are singletons. Specimen: PBMCs or T cells enriched from blood (not recorded which). These receptors came from a man aged 50-59 years who had recovered from COVID-19.

The genes are TRBV4-2 and TRBJ1-3, with D possibly matching TRBD1 (6 bases). Germline CDR1 is LGHNA and CDR2 is YNFKEQ. The V gene lost 4 bases and the J gene lost 2 bases, with 12 bases spanning the gap. The CDR3 loop spans 15 amino acids. Here the CDR3 DNA reads TGTGCCAGCAGCCGCGAAACAGGGACTGGAAACACCATATATTTT. It specifies CASSRETGTGNTIYF.

J is TRBJ2-1 and V is TRBV5-6, with D tentatively TRBD2 (5 bases). Trimming pared 4 bases from V and 6 bases from J, leaving 11 bases between. Germline values: CDR1 SGHDT, CDR2 YYEEEE. The CDR3 is made up of 13 amino acids. CDR3 nucleotide sequence: TGTGCCAGCAGCCGGGCCCGGGGCAATGAGCAGTTCTTC. It is translated as CASSRARGNEQFF.

The rearrangement uses TRBV14 and TRBJ2-3; 9 bases align to TRBD1. Trimming removed 4 bases from V and 2 bases from J; junction bases left unmatched: 10. Germline-derived CDR1 and CDR2 are SGHDN and FVKESK. The CDR3 sequence is 17 residues long. CDR3 sequence (DNA): TGTGCCAGCAGCCGCCAGACAGGGGGTTTATTCACAGATACGCAGTATTTT. Its protein is CASSRQTGGLFTDTQYF.

This clone was seen just once. The rearrangement uses TRBV19 and TRBJ1-3; D gene uncertain. Germline V CDR1 and CDR2: LNHDA, SQIVND (reference sequence). The CDR3 runs to 16 residues. V lost 3 bases and J 4 bases, leaving 16 bases between the germline ends. The CDR3 loop reads CASSMSGGRAGNTIYF. In nucleotides, the CDR3 is TGTGCCAGTAGTATGTCTGGAGGAAGGGCCGGAAACACCATATATTTT.

The V and J genes are TRBV3-1 (or the pseudogene TRBV3-2) and TRBJ1-2, with D possibly being TRBD1 (5 bases). The germline V and J ends were trimmed by 1 base and 2 bases, with 8 bases remaining between them. The CDR3 totals 14 residues. Germline-derived CDR1 and CDR2 are LGHDT and YNNKEL (reference sequence). CDR3 sequence reads: CASSQVGANYGYTF. For the CDR3, the DNA is TGTGCCAGCAGCCAAGTAGGGGCAAACTATGGCTACACCTTC.

V usage is TRBV5-1 and J usage is TRBJ2-3; D is perhaps TRBD2 (6 bases). The CDR3 totals 15 residues. CDR1 and CDR2 (germline): SGHRS, YFSETQ. The V and J ends lost 4 bases and 1 base respectively, with 13 bases between them. For the CDR3, the DNA is TGCGCCAGCAGCCTACCACCGGGGGGCACAGATACGCAGTATTTT. As protein: CASSLPPGGTDTQYF.

J is TRBJ1-2 and V is TRBV3-1 (or the pseudogene TRBV3-2), with a tentative D call TRBD1 (5 bases). Germline V gene lookup returns CDR1 LGHDT and CDR2 YNNKEL (reference sequence). Trimming removed 2 bases at V and 5 bases at J, with 18 bases between. The CDR3 is 16 residues long. The CDR3 is CASSQRSGGVWYGYTF. The CDR3 DNA follows: TGTGCCAGCAGCCAACGGTCCGGGGGAGTTTGGTATGGCTACACCTTC.

V gene TRBV10-2 combines with J gene TRBJ2-7, with 7 nucleotides matching TRBD2. There are 13 residues in the CDR3. Germline loops: CDR1 WSHSY, CDR2 SAAADI. J lost 4 bases, V lost 10 bases, and 10 bases had no gene match. CDR3 DNA sequence: TGCGCCACACACGTAAGCGGGGAGTACGAGCAGTACTTC. Translated, it gives CATHVSGEYEQYF.

The chain links TRBV6-5 to TRBJ1-2; 8 positions match TRBD1. Germline V lookup: CDR1 MNHEY, CDR2 SVGAGI. V was pared by 5 bases and J by 8 bases, with 7 bases of the junction left unmatched. The CDR3 totals 13 residues. Here the CDR3 DNA reads TGTGCCAGCAGTACTACAGGGGGAGGCGGCTACACCTTC. Protein sequence: CASSTTGGGGYTF.

This chain connects TRBV12-3 or TRBV12-4 to TRBJ2-1, with TRBD1 matching 7 bases. CDR3 length: 13 amino acids. The junction had 5 bases not matched to a gene; V was cut back by 6 bases and J by 6 bases. CDR3: CASRTGSINEQFF. The CDR3 coding sequence is TGTGCCAGCAGGACAGGGTCAATCAATGAGCAGTTCTTC.

This clone has just one count. V usage is TRBV19 and J usage is TRBJ1-6, with 8 nucleotides matching TRBD1. Germline V gene lookup returns CDR1 LNHDA and CDR2 SQIVND (reference sequence). This CDR3 has 15 amino acids. Unmatched junction bases numbered 5, after V lost 4 bases and J lost 6 bases. CDR3 nucleotide sequence: TGTGCCAGTAGTAGGGGACAGGCCCGTAATTCACCCCTCCACTTT. Protein sequence: CASSRGQARNSPLHF.

This clone was seen only a few times. The chain joins TRBV28 to TRBJ2-7; D is uncertain. Germline CDR1 and CDR2: MDHEN and SYDVKM. V lost 6 bases and J 4 bases, leaving 7 bases between the germline ends. The CDR3 consists of 11 residues. CDR3 bases: TGTGCCAGCAGCTCCGGTTACGAGCAGTACTTC. Its protein product is CASSSGYEQYF.

CDR3 in amino acids: CASRGADTEAFF. The CDR3 DNA sequence: TGTGCCAGCAGGGGGGCGGACACTGAAGCTTTCTTT. The chain recombines TRBV6-6 with TRBJ1-1, with TRBD1 as a possible D gene (6 bases). Germline CDR1 reads MNHNY; CDR2 reads SVGAGI (reference sequence). This CDR3 is 12 amino acids long. V was shortened by 6 bases and J by 3 bases, with 8 bases between the two germline ends.

This chain links TRBV28 with TRBJ1-2; D unresolved. The V and J ends lost 1 base and 4 bases respectively, with 13 bases between them. This CDR3 has 15 amino acids. Germline CDR1 is MDHEN and CDR2 is SYDVKM. In DNA form, the CDR3 reads TGTGCCAGCAGTTTATCCTCTTACTCGATCTATGGCTACACCTTC. As protein: CASSLSSYSIYGYTF.

The gene calls are TRBV7-2 and TRBJ2-5, with TRBD1 identical over 12 bases. With V trimmed by 4 bases and J by 0 bases, 9 bases remained unmatched. This CDR3 has 18 residues. The germline V gene has CDR1 SGHTA and CDR2 FQGNSA. CDR3 nucleotide sequence: TGTGCCAGCAGCTCCCCTTTCGGGACAGGGGGCGACCAAGAGACCCAGTACTTC. The encoded protein is CASSSPFGTGGDQETQYF.

The CDR3 bases are TGTGCCAGCAGTCTGGGGGGTCTGCGCACTGAAGCTTTCTTT. Protein: CASSLGGLRTEAFF. The chain has TRBV5-8 and TRBJ1-1; possibly TRBD1 for D (5 bases). Trimming shortened V by 5 bases and J by 4 bases, and 15 bases separated the two germline ends. The length of the CDR3 is 14 residues. Germline V gene sequence: CDR1 SGHTS, CDR2 YDEGEE.

The chain combines TRBV9 with TRBJ2-5; 7 bases map to TRBD1. In germline, CDR1 is SGDLS, CDR2 YYNGEE. The J segment lost 6 bases and the V segment lost 0 bases, leaving 5 bases of the junction unmatched. This CDR3 spans 14 amino acids. The CDR3 bases are TGTGCCAGCAGCGTAGAAGACAGGGCCCAGACCCAGTACTTC. Its protein product is CASSVEDRAQTQYF.

This chain links TRBV3-1 (or the pseudogene TRBV3-2) with TRBJ1-1, with TRBD1 as a possible D gene (6 bases). Germline V lookup: CDR1 LGHDT, CDR2 YNNKEL (reference sequence). This CDR3 has 15 residues. V gave up 2 bases and J gave up 4 bases, with 14 bases separating them. CDR3 amino acids: CASSQIYHRATEAFF. The CDR3 nucleotides are TGTGCCAGCAGCCAAATTTATCACAGGGCCACTGAAGCTTTCTTT.

V usage is TRBV14 and J usage is TRBJ1-2; TRBD1 matches 7 bases. The germline gives CDR1 SGHDN, CDR2 FVKESK. J was trimmed by 8 bases and V by 0 bases; bases with no gene match: 9. This CDR3 spans 15 amino acids. In DNA form, the CDR3 reads TGTGCCAGCAGCCAAGAAGGGACAGAAACCAAAGGCTACACCTTC. It translates to CASSQEGTETKGYTF.

The chain combines TRBV18 with TRBJ2-7; 8 bases are a match to TRBD2. Germline V gene data show CDR1 as KGHSH and CDR2 as LQKENI. V lost 6 bases and J lost 5; bases outside the gene matches: 9. The CDR3 is made up of 14 amino acids. DNA for the CDR3: TGTGCCAGCTCCCCGGGAGGGTCCCTTGACGAGCAGTACTTC. Amino acids: CASSPGGSLDEQYF.

The chain employs TRBV9 and TRBJ2-1; D unclear. Germline CDR1 is SGDLS and CDR2 is YYNGEE. Between the trimmed V and J ends, which lost 0 bases and 8 bases, there was a span of 12 bases. The CDR3 has 14 residues. The CDR3 here is CASSVVEANDEQFF. CDR3 DNA sequence: TGTGCCAGCAGCGTAGTTGAGGCGAACGATGAGCAGTTCTTC.

This clone came up once. The CDR3 region is CASSGGQSYGYTF. The CDR3 bases are TGCGCCAGCAGCGGGGGACAGAGCTATGGCTACACCTTC. This chain uses TRBV5-1 with TRBJ1-2, with 7 bases aligning to TRBD1. The junction had 4 bases not matched to a gene; V was cut back by 4 bases and J by 4 bases. The CDR3 contains 13 residues. CDR1 and CDR2 (germline): SGHRS, YFSETQ.

This clone was seen a few times. The V gene is TRBV13, the J gene TRBJ1-1, with D perhaps matching TRBD1 (6 bases). This CDR3 comprises 11 residues. Germline lookup yields CDR1 PRHDT and CDR2 FYEKMQ (reference sequence). Trimming took 0 bases from V and 10 from J, leaving 6 bases between them. The CDR3: CASSLGRGAFF. The CDR3 coding sequence is TGTGCCAGCAGCTTAGGCAGGGGAGCTTTCTTT.

V usage is TRBV5-1 and J usage is TRBJ1-2, with 7 bases fitting TRBD1. The CDR3 is 16 residues long. Germline trimming cut 4 bases from V and 0 bases from J; bases unmatched to any gene: 9. Germline CDR1 reads SGHRS; CDR2 reads YFSETQ. CDR3: CASSETGARANYGYTF. CDR3 bases: TGCGCCAGCAGCGAAACAGGGGCTAGAGCTAACTATGGCTACACCTTC.

The chain recombines TRBV10-1 with TRBJ2-3, with D perhaps TRBD1 (6 bases). Trimming took off 1 base at V and 3 bases at J, with 11 bases between the two ends. Germline V gene data show CDR1 as WNHNN and CDR2 as SYGVQD (reference sequence). The CDR3 loop spans 15 amino acids. The CDR3 spells CASSEWQGSTDTQYF. DNA of the CDR3: TGCGCCAGCAGTGAGTGGCAGGGGAGTACAGATACGCAGTATTTT.

The chain combines TRBV19 with TRBJ1-1; 7 bases are a match to TRBD1. The CDR3 has 14 amino acids. After removal of 7 bases from V and 10 bases from J, the junction contained 15 bases not matched to a gene. CDR1 and CDR2 from the germline V gene are LNHDA and SQIVND (reference sequence). As DNA, the CDR3 is TGTGCCAGTACCCCATCCGACAGGGTATTTGGAGCTTTCTTT. Translation gives CASTPSDRVFGAFF.

The chain combines TRBV3-1 (or the pseudogene TRBV3-2) with TRBJ1-3, with unresolved D. CDR1 is LGHDT, CDR2 YNNKEL, per germline (reference sequence). Trimming pared 4 bases from V and 0 bases from J, leaving 10 bases between. The CDR3 is 15 amino acids. CDR3: CASSLSDFSGNTIYF. The DNA of the CDR3 is TGTGCCAGCAGCCTATCAGATTTCTCTGGAAACACCATATATTTT.

The chain is built from TRBV9 and TRBJ1-4; TRBD1 is a possible D gene (6 bases). CDR3 length: 14 residues. Germline CDR1 is SGDLS and CDR2 is YYNGEE. The V end lost 6 bases, the J end lost 3 bases, and 12 bases lay between the germline ends. The CDR3 region has the DNA TGTGCCAGCAACACAGGGCTTCCTAATGAAAAACTGTTTTTT. The encoded protein is CASNTGLPNEKLFF.

The chain employs TRBV5-1 and TRBJ2-3; 14 bases align to TRBD2. Germline V gene sequence: CDR1 SGHRS, CDR2 YFSETQ. CDR3 length: 15 amino acids. V lost 4 bases and J lost 5; bases outside the gene matches: 3. The DNA of the CDR3 is TGCGCCAGCAGCGGAGGACTAGCGGGGGGAGATACGCAGTATTTT. Protein: CASSGGLAGGDTQYF.

J is TRBJ1-1 and V is TRBV5-1, with D tentatively TRBD1 (6 bases). Trimming stripped 1 base from V and 1 base from J, with 8 bases between. The CDR3 covers 14 residues. Germline CDR1 is SGHRS and CDR2 is YFSETQ. The CDR3 region is CASSLMGQNTEAFF. CDR3 bases: TGCGCCAGCAGCTTGATGGGACAGAACACTGAAGCTTTCTTT.

CDR3 residues: CASSYTGTHSGNTIYF. In DNA form, the CDR3 reads TGTGCCAGCAGTTACACAGGGACCCACTCTGGAAACACCATATATTTT. The chain has TRBV6-5 and TRBJ1-3, with TRBD1 as a possible D gene (6 bases). The CDR3 consists of 16 residues. Trimming took 2 bases from V and 0 from J, leaving 11 bases between them. From germline, CDR1 is MNHEY and CDR2 SVGAGI.